The source of this T cell receptor beta chain is a study of technical replicates of blood from a handful of donors listed by TCRdb under 2017. The CDR3 goes from the cysteine to the phenylalanine over 17 residues. The retained sequence is limited to the CDR3, 51 bases, with the frame set at the first base. V loses 0 bases, J loses 5 bases, and the germline ends lie 16 bases apart. CDR1 SGHAT and CDR2 FQNNGV are derived from the germline V gene. This clone has just one count. No cognate antigen has been identified for it. No qualities accompany the bases; no much larger clone lies one base away. Library preparation used the immunoSEQ multiplex PCR assay. The immuneACCESS repertoire file appears here via TCRdb, limited to in-frame rearrangements. These files lack a portion of the clones; in checked studies, under half of the deficit traces to unresolved V genes, and the cause of the others is not known. For this sample there are 75,000 to 90,000 clones; 93% appear just once. The ten largest account for 0.24% of the sample.

Input material: T cells isolated from PBMCs. This sequence uses TRBV11-2 and TRBJ2-2; a tentative D call is TRBD1 (5 bases match). This receptor was taken from a human donor in good health. The DNA sequence reads TGTGCCAGCAGCTTAGATATTTGGGGCGACACTACCGGGGAGCTGTTTTTT. The encoded protein is CASSLDIWGDTTGELFF.